What follows is one T cell receptor beta chain and its context. This CDR3 spans 15 amino acids. J lost 8 bases, V lost 5 bases, and 9 bases had no gene match. From germline, CDR1 is SGHAT and CDR2 FQNNGV. This entry belongs to a study of blood T cell repertoires in COVID-19. Study-level information: Some COVID-19 samples were acute and others convalescent; all came from the United States, Italy and Spain. From T cells, B-cell-depleted T cells, or PBMCs came the material, which was cDNA or gDNA.

Original data processing: Cell counts per sample came from amplifying reference gene primers. Some clones are missing from TCRdb's copy, which holds only in-frame ones; the method was immunoSEQ multiplex PCR. From that table come the V and J calls and clone size; the DNA was used to work out D and trimming. The sample includes 120,000 to 150,000 clones, 70% to 85% of them seen just once. The sequencing sample was made of peripheral blood. This TCR was recovered from a man in his 60s with acute or convalescent COVID-19. The V call is TRBV11-2, the J call TRBJ2-5, with 12 bases identical to TRBD1. The CDR3 nucleotides are TGTGCCAGCAGCCGGGACAGGGGGCTAGTAGATACCCAGTACTTC. It encodes CASSRDRGLVDTQYF.